The text below deals with one TCR beta chain. The antigen is unknown. Produced via immunoSEQ multiplex PCR; TCRdb's table is partial and in-frame only. The sample gives some 2,500,000 clones, roughly 93% of which show up once; 0.36% is in the top ten. Germline-derived CDR1 and CDR2 are SGHAT and FQNNGV. Trimming cost V 6 bases and J 6 bases; bases outside gene matches: 10. The CDR3 covers 15 residues. Donors comprised only Caucasian adults living in Nashville, Tennessee. The record originates from a study of shared clonotypes between healthy human individuals. In the study overall: Aged 18 to 49, the donors were a couple of women and three men.

Overall study results and limits: The generation probabilities recorded for non-shared clonotypes fell below those of clonotypes shared by all four donors. For naive CD4 cells, 5% to 6.5% of clonotypes were shared across a few donors.

The chain has TRBV11-2 and TRBJ1-4; 7 bases line up with TRBD1. The sequencing sample was made of naive CD4+ T cells from PBMCs. Subset denoted: CD45RA+ positively selected. The TCR comes from a man aged 18 to 35 in good health. Some clones in this sample may be carry-over from other donors' samples. CDR3 protein: CASSYQGQKDEKLFF. Here the CDR3 DNA reads TGTGCCAGCAGTTACCAGGGACAGAAGGATGAAAAACTGTTTTTT.